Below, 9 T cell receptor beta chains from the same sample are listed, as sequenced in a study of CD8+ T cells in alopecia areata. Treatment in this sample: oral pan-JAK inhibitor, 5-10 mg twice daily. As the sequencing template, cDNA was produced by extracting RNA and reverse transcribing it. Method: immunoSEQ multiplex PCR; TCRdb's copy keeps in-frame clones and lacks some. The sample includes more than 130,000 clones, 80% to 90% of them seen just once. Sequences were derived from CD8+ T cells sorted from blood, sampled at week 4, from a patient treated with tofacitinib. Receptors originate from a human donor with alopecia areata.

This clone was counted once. The CDR3 loop is CASSFRQTNTEAFF. Written as DNA, the CDR3 is TGTGCCAGCAGCTTTCGACAGACCAACACTGAAGCTTTCTTT. This chain joins TRBV9 and TRBJ1-1; D is perhaps TRBD1 (5 bases). This CDR3 region has 14 residues. Germline loops: CDR1 SGDLS, CDR2 YYNGEE. V lost 4 bases and J 2 bases, leaving 12 bases between the germline ends.

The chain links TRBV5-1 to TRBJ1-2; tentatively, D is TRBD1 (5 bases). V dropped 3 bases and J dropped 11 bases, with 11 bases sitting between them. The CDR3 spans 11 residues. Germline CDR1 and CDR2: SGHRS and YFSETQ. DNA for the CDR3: TGCGCCAGCAGCTCAGGGCCAGATTACACCTTC. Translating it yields CASSSGPDYTF.

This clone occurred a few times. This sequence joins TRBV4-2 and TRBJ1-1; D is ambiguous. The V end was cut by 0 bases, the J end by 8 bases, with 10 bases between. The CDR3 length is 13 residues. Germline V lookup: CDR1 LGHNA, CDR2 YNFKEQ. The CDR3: CASSQDLAQEAFF. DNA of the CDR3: TGTGCCAGCAGCCAAGATCTTGCCCAAGAAGCTTTCTTT.

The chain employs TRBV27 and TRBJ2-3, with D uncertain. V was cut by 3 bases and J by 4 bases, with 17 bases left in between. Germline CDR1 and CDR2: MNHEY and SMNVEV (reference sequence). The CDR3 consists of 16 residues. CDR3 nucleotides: TGTGCCAGCAGTTTTGCCCTAGATCGGCCCCCAGATACGCAGTATTTT. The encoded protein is CASSFALDRPPDTQYF.

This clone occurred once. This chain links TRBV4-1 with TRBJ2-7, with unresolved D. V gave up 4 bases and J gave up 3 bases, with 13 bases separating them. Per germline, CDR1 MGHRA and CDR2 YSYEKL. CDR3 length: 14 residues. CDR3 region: CASSPTRSGYEQYF. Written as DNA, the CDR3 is TGCGCCAGCAGCCCGACCAGGTCTGGCTACGAGCAGTACTTC.

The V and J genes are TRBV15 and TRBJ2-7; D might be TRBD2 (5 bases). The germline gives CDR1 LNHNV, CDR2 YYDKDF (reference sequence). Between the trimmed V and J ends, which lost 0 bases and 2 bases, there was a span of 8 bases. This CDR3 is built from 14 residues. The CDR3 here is CATSREFGTYEQYF. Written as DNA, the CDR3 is TGTGCCACCAGCAGAGAGTTCGGGACCTACGAGCAGTACTTC.

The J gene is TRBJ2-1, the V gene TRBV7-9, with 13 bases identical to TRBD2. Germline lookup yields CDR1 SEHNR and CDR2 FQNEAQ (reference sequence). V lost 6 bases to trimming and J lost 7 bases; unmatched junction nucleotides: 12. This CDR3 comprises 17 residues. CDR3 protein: CASRPAGGLAGDNEQFF. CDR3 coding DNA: TGTGCCAGCAGACCGGCAGGTGGACTAGCGGGGGATAATGAGCAGTTCTTC. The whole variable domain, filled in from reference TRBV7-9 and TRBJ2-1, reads DTGVSQNPRHKITKRGQNVTFRCDPISEHNRLYWYRQTLGQGPEFLTYFQNEAQLEKSRLLSDRFSAERPKGSFSTLEIQRTEQGDSAMYLCASRPAGGLAGDNEQFFGPGTRLTVL.

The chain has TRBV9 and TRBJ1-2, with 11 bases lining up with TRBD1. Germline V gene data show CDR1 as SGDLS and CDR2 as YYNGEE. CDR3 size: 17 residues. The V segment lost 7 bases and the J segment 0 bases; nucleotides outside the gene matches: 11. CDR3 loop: CASDPDGQGATNYGYTF. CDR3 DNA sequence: TGTGCCAGCGACCCGGATGGACAGGGGGCTACTAACTATGGCTACACCTTC.

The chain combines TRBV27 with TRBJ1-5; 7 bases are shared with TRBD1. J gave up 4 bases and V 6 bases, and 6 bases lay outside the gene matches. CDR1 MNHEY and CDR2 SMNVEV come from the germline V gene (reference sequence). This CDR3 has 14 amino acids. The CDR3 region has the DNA TGTGCCAGCAGGGTGACAGGGAGTAATCAGCCCCAGCATTTT. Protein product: CASRVTGSNQPQHF.